This entry lists 30 T cell receptor beta chains sequenced from one sample in a study of shared clonotypes between healthy human individuals (dated by TCRdb to about 2020). Library preparation was by the immunoSEQ multiplex PCR assay. TCRdb obtained this table from immuneACCESS and retained in-frame rearrangements with V and J assigned. These tables miss some clones; where compared with another copy, unresolved V genes account for less than half of the shortfall, and the remainder is unexplained. This sample lists roughly 2.5 million clones; 85% to 95% were detected once. The top ten constitute 0.13% to 0.15% of the sample. Sequenced: naive CD4+ T cells sorted from blood. Reading the label with the study, this specimen's cell subset or site is: CD45RA+ positively selected. The origin of the receptors is a young man in good health.

Worth noting for this clone: This same CDR3 is encoded by further DNA sequences in the sample. The genes are TRBV4-1 and TRBJ1-2; the match to TRBD1 covers 8 bases. V was clipped by 2 bases and J by 4 bases; unmatched bases: 3. From germline, CDR1 is MGHRA and CDR2 YSYEKL. CDR3 length: 14 residues. CDR3 coding DNA: TGCGCCAGCAGCCAACCAGGACAGGGCTATGGCTACACCTTC. This translates into CASSQPGQGYGYTF.

The V and J genes are TRBV28 and TRBJ2-7; 9 bases match TRBD1. From germline, CDR1 is MDHEN and CDR2 SYDVKM. The CDR3 sequence is 13 residues long. Trimming removed 6 bases from V and 5 bases from J; junction bases left unmatched: 5. The DNA for the CDR3 is TGTGCCAGCAGGGGACAGGGAGAGAACGAGCAGTACTTC. Amino acid sequence: CASRGQGENEQYF.

The chain has TRBV28 and TRBJ2-3; 14 nucleotides match TRBD2. Germline V gene lookup returns CDR1 MDHEN and CDR2 SYDVKM. V lost 5 bases to trimming and J lost 0 bases; unmatched junction nucleotides: 4. The CDR3 is made up of 17 amino acids. CDR3 region: CASSRTSGGPSTDTQYF. The CDR3 DNA sequence: TGTGCCAGCAGTCGGACTAGCGGGGGGCCTAGCACAGATACGCAGTATTTT.

The rearrangement links TRBV9 to TRBJ2-5, with TRBD2 as a possible D gene (6 bases). V gave up 3 bases and J gave up 1 base, with 13 bases separating them. Germline assignment: CDR1 SGDLS and CDR2 YYNGEE. CDR3 length: 15 amino acids. The CDR3 here is CASSAYSSVQETQYF. In DNA, the CDR3 is TGTGCCAGCAGCGCGTACTCTAGCGTCCAAGAGACCCAGTACTTC.

The chain uses TRBV7-2 and TRBJ2-3, with 9 nucleotides matching TRBD1. Germline CDR1 SGHTA, CDR2 FQGNSA. Trimming removed 5 bases from V and 4 bases from J; junction bases left unmatched: 16. CDR3 length: 18 amino acids. The CDR3 nucleotides read TGTGCCAGCAGCGTACGTCGGGACAGGGCCTTTGTCCCAGATACGCAGTATTTT. Translation gives CASSVRRDRAFVPDTQYF.

The V call is TRBV19, the J call TRBJ1-1; a weak D match, TRBD1 (6 bases). The V end was cut by 5 bases, the J end by 11 bases, with 12 bases between. This CDR3 has 11 residues. The germline CDR1 and CDR2 sequences are LNHDA and SQIVND (reference sequence). CDR3 DNA: TGTGCCAGTAGTTTCCCAGGGGTGGCTTTCTTT. It specifies CASSFPGVAFF.

The V and J genes are TRBV10-3 and TRBJ2-2; the match to TRBD2 covers 9 bases. J gave up 6 bases and V 4 bases, and 6 bases lay outside the gene matches. There are 15 residues in the CDR3. CDR1 and CDR2 from the germline V gene are ENHRY and SYGVKD. CDR3 loop: CAISAGGGAPGELFF. As DNA, the CDR3 is TGTGCCATCAGTGCCGGCGGGGGGGCCCCCGGGGAGCTGTTTTTT.

About this clone: Germline is not matched at one junction end, which may reflect a read error. The chain employs TRBV7-7 and TRBJ2-1; TRBD1 might be the D (6 bases). This CDR3 has 15 residues. Germline V gene lookup returns CDR1 SSHAT and CDR2 FNYEAQ (reference sequence). CDR3 sequence: CASSPGQIVYNEQFF. The CDR3 DNA reads as TGTGCTAGCAGCCCCGGACAGATCGTTTACAATGAGCAGTTCTTC.

Comments on this clone: One junction end does not reproduce the germline sequence, and a read error may be involved. J is TRBJ2-3 and V is TRBV7-7; the match to TRBD2 covers 10 bases. Germline CDR1 reads SSHAT; CDR2 reads FNYEAQ (reference sequence). This CDR3 spans 15 amino acids. The CDR3 region is CASSPAGTSADTQYF. The CDR3 DNA follows: TGTGCTAGCAGCCCGGCCGGGACTAGCGCAGATACGCAGTATTTT.

This chain's CDR3 is CASSLDRGWGNEQFF. The CDR3 DNA reads as TGTGCCAGCAGCCTGGACAGGGGCTGGGGCAATGAGCAGTTCTTC. This chain connects TRBV6-5 to TRBJ2-1; 9 bases match TRBD1. Germline V gene data show CDR1 as MNHEY and CDR2 as SVGAGI. J gave up 6 bases and V 6 bases, and 9 bases lay outside the gene matches. The CDR3 covers 15 residues.

This chain links TRBV6-5 with TRBJ2-1; TRBD2 is a possible D gene (6 bases). Trimming left V 5 bases short and J 7 bases short, with 18 bases between. There are 15 residues in the CDR3. CDR1 MNHEY and CDR2 SVGAGI come from the germline V gene. The CDR3 region has the DNA TGTGCCAGCAGTCGGGGACTCAAAAAACGGAATGAGCAGTTCTTC. Amino acids: CASSRGLKKRNEQFF.

This chain links TRBV19 with TRBJ2-4; 11 nucleotides align to TRBD1. CDR1 and CDR2 (germline): LNHDA, SQIVND (reference sequence). The CDR3 covers 16 residues. With 4 bases clipped from V and 11 bases from J, the junction kept 13 bases outside the gene matches. CDR3 coding DNA: TGTGCCAGTAGTACCCTAGGAAAGGAGGGACAGGGGGTTCAGTACTTC. It translates to CASSTLGKEGQGVQYF.

The V gene is TRBV7-2, the J gene TRBJ2-5; 7 nucleotides line up with TRBD1. V lost 0 bases and J lost 7; bases outside the gene matches: 5. This CDR3 contains 14 residues. Germline CDR1 is SGHTA and CDR2 is FQGNSA. In nucleotides, the CDR3 is TGTGCCAGCAGCTTAGCGGAAGGGGGCAGGACCCAGTACTTC. Its protein product is CASSLAEGGRTQYF.

The rearrangement links TRBV4-1 to TRBJ1-5, with D tentatively TRBD1 (6 bases). Germline V lookup: CDR1 MGHRA, CDR2 YSYEKL. The CDR3 loop spans 15 amino acids. The germline V and J ends were trimmed by 4 bases and 4 bases, with 14 bases remaining between them. DNA of the CDR3: TGCGCCAGCAGCCTCGCGGGGGGGCAGAATCAGCCCCAGCATTTT. Amino acids: CASSLAGGQNQPQHF.

The V and J genes are TRBV4-3 and TRBJ1-4; TRBD1 matches 7 bases. The V and J ends lost 4 bases and 8 bases, in that order; junction bases with no gene match: 10. This CDR3 comprises 15 residues. Germline V gene data show CDR1 as LGHNA and CDR2 as YSLEER. The CDR3 reads CASSPYRGPREKLFF. The CDR3 DNA reads as TGCGCCAGCAGCCCGTACAGGGGCCCCCGGGAAAAACTGTTTTTT.

The chain employs TRBV5-1 and TRBJ2-3; unclear D gene. The CDR3 totals 15 residues. Trimming took 4 bases from V and 1 from J, leaving 13 bases between them. CDR1 SGHRS and CDR2 YFSETQ come from the germline V gene. The CDR3, as DNA: TGCGCCAGCAGCGTTGGGTCTAGGGGCACAGATACGCAGTATTTT. This gives the protein CASSVGSRGTDTQYF.

The J gene is TRBJ2-2, the V gene TRBV7-9; weak D call: TRBD1 (5 bases). This CDR3 has 14 amino acids. The V end lost 6 bases, the J end lost 0 bases, and 8 bases lay between the germline ends. CDR1 is SEHNR, CDR2 FQNEAQ, per germline (reference sequence). The CDR3 here is CASSTRANTGELFF. The CDR3 coding sequence is TGTGCCAGCAGTACCAGGGCGAACACCGGGGAGCTGTTTTTT.

This chain joins TRBV7-8 and TRBJ2-5, with 9 bases matching TRBD2. The ends lost 2 bases at V and 2 bases at J; junction bases unmatched: 3. This CDR3 has 15 amino acids. Germline V CDR1 and CDR2: SGHVS, FQNEAQ. The CDR3 loop is CASSLKLAGQETQYF. CDR3 in DNA: TGTGCCAGCAGCTTAAAGCTAGCGGGGCAAGAGACCCAGTACTTC.

The genes are TRBV6-5 and TRBJ2-1; 7 positions match TRBD2. The CDR3 runs to 15 residues. Germline V CDR1 and CDR2: MNHEY, SVGAGI. V shed 6 bases, J shed 7 bases, and the junction held 12 bases outside the gene matches. Here the CDR3 DNA reads TGTGCCAGCAGGACCGCCGGGGGGAGGGCGAATGAGCAGTTCTTC. It specifies CASRTAGGRANEQFF.

The V and J genes are TRBV4-1 and TRBJ1-4; TRBD1 might be the D (5 bases). Trimming pared 3 bases from V and 4 bases from J, leaving 12 bases between. This CDR3 region has 15 residues. Germline loops: CDR1 MGHRA, CDR2 YSYEKL. As DNA, the CDR3 is TGCGCCAGCAGCCAGCCTAGGCAGGGTAATGAAAAACTGTTTTTT. Its translation: CASSQPRQGNEKLFF.

The genes are TRBV9 and TRBJ2-7, with a possible D match to TRBD2 (5 bases). The V end was cut by 0 bases, the J end by 7 bases, with 17 bases between. Per germline, CDR1 SGDLS and CDR2 YYNGEE. The CDR3 extends over 15 amino acids. The CDR3 nucleotides read TGTGCCAGCAGCGTAGAGGCACAGTGGACGGGAGAGCAGTACTTC. This sequence encodes CASSVEAQWTGEQYF.

The CDR3 coding sequence is TGCGCCAGCAGCCAAGAACGAGTGCGGGGCTACGAGCAGTACTTC. The encoded protein is CASSQERVRGYEQYF. The genes are TRBV4-3 and TRBJ2-7; a weak D match, TRBD2 (6 bases). V lost 0 bases to trimming and J lost 3 bases, with 12 bases between them. Germline CDR1 LGHNA, CDR2 YSLEER. CDR3 length: 15 amino acids.

The rearrangement uses TRBV7-2 and TRBJ2-1; weak D call: TRBD1 (5 bases). CDR3 length equals 13 residues. Germline V gives CDR1 SGHTA, CDR2 FQGNSA. V was cut by 2 bases and J by 5 bases, with 7 bases left in between. The DNA for the CDR3 is TGTGCCAGCAGCTTAAGGGGAAACAATGAGCAGTTCTTC. This gives the protein CASSLRGNNEQFF.

The rearrangement links TRBV28 to TRBJ2-7; 8 bases are shared with TRBD2. The trim removed 1 base at V and 5 bases at J, leaving 4 bases unmatched. The CDR3 sequence is 14 residues long. Per germline, CDR1 MDHEN and CDR2 SYDVKM. The CDR3 protein is CASSLSGLADEQYF. CDR3 sequence (DNA): TGTGCCAGCAGTTTATCCGGACTAGCCGACGAGCAGTACTTC.

This chain connects TRBV5-4 to TRBJ1-1; D perhaps matches TRBD1 (6 bases). Germline V gene sequence: CDR1 SGHNT, CDR2 YYREEE (reference sequence). The CDR3 contains 13 residues. V lost 4 bases and J 1 base, leaving 8 bases between the germline ends. The CDR3 protein is CASSTGQNTEAFF. In DNA form, the CDR3 reads TGTGCCAGCAGCACGGGACAGAACACTGAAGCTTTCTTT.

The genes are TRBV5-1 and TRBJ2-7; TRBD1 matches at 7 bases. Germline CDR1 is SGHRS and CDR2 is YFSETQ. The CDR3 is 15 amino acids. Trimming took 4 bases from V and 3 from J; bases not matched to a gene: 10. The CDR3 sequence is CASSPGPGGGYEQYF. The DNA for the CDR3 is TGCGCCAGCAGCCCTGGCCCAGGGGGTGGCTACGAGCAGTACTTC.

This chain joins TRBV18 and TRBJ1-1; TRBD1 matches 8 bases. The CDR3 extends over 18 amino acids. J lost 3 bases, V lost 3 bases, and 15 bases had no gene match. The germline CDR1 and CDR2 sequences are KGHSH and LQKENI. In DNA, the CDR3 is TGTGCCAGCTCACCCTCACCCGTTGGACAGGGCGGATACACTGAAGCTTTCTTT. This encodes CASSPSPVGQGGYTEAFF. Variable domain in full (rest from reference TRBV18 and TRBJ1-1): NAGVMQNPRHLVRRRGQEARLRCSPMKGHSHVYWYRQLPEEGLKFMVYLQKENIIDESGMPKERFSAEFPKEGPSILRIQQVVRGDSAAYFCASSPSPVGQGGYTEAFFGQGTRLTVV.

Turning to this clone: Other DNA sequences in this sample translate to the same CDR3. The V call is TRBV11-2, the J call TRBJ2-2; 8 bases are a match to TRBD2. CDR3 length: 15 residues. J gave up 4 bases and V 2 bases, and 3 bases lay outside the gene matches. CDR1 and CDR2 (germline): SGHAT, FQNNGV. This CDR3 reads CASSLTSGVTGELFF. CDR3 sequence (DNA): TGTGCCAGCAGCTTAACTAGCGGTGTCACCGGGGAGCTGTTTTTT.

This sequence joins TRBV5-6 and TRBJ2-1; D possibly corresponds to TRBD2 (5 bases). CDR1 is SGHDT, CDR2 YYEEEE, per germline. V lost 4 bases and J lost 2, with 22 bases in between. The CDR3 has 18 amino acids. As DNA, the CDR3 is TGTGCCAGCAGCCAGGACTTTGCCACACCTTACACCTACAATGAGCAGTTCTTC. Translation gives CASSQDFATPYTYNEQFF. Together with reference TRBV5-6 and TRBJ2-1, the CDR3 gives the full variable domain: DAGVTQSPTHLIKTRGQQVTLRCSPKSGHDTVSWYQQALGQGPQFIFQYYEEEERQRGNFPDRFSGHQFPNYSSELNVNALLLGDSALYLCASSQDFATPYTYNEQFFGPGTRLTVL.

This chain joins TRBV5-4 and TRBJ1-2, with no clear D. Germline CDR1 is SGHNT and CDR2 is YYREEE (reference sequence). The CDR3 runs 14 residues. The ends were cut back, 2 bases at V and 7 bases at J, with 15 bases in the middle. The CDR3 loop is CASSFFLGAGGYTF. The CDR3, as DNA: TGTGCCAGCAGCTTCTTCTTGGGCGCGGGTGGCTACACCTTC.